The rows below give T cell receptor beta chains drawn from one sample of a study of blood T cell repertoires in COVID-19. Data came from immunoSEQ multiplex PCR; TCRdb stores just in-frame clones and leaves some out. The sample has 100,000 or so clones, around 81% seen once. The sequencing sample was made of peripheral blood. These receptors were collected from a man aged 45-60 years with active or convalescent COVID-19. The CDR3 runs from the conserved cysteine through the conserved F or W. Each record gives: D gene, clone size, V gene, J gene, CDR3 protein, CDR3 DNA. D genes are given only for firm matches. Some rows mark clone size as missing; the rest say once, few, many or name a class of expanded clone.

-	few	TRBV5-1	TRBJ1-6	CASSLDRAQSPLHF	TGCGCCAGCAGCTTGGACAGGGCTCAGTCACCCCTCCACTTT
-	-	TRBV11-1	TRBJ1-1	CASSSPGGTEAFF	TGTGCCAGCAGCTCCCCGGGGGGCACTGAAGCTTTCTTT
TRBD2	-	TRBV3-1/TRBV3-2	TRBJ2-3	CASSRLAASTDTQYF	TGTGCCAGCAGCCGACTAGCGGCAAGCACAGATACGCAGTATTTT
-	-	TRBV5-1	TRBJ1-3	CASSLTETGGTIYF	TGCGCCAGCAGCTTAACAGAGACCGGAGGCACCATATATTTT
-	once	TRBV29-1	TRBJ2-1	CSVGQDYNEQFF	TGCAGCGTTGGGCAGGACTACAATGAGCAGTTCTTC
-	-	TRBV2	TRBJ2-2	CASSGQGHGGELFF	TGTGCCAGCAGTGGCCAGGGTCATGGCGGGGAGCTGTTTTTT
TRBD1	-	TRBV5-1	TRBJ1-2	CASSLGLQGAGYGYTF	TGCGCCAGCAGCTTGGGCCTACAGGGGGCTGGGTATGGCTACACCTTC
TRBD2	-	TRBV11-2	TRBJ2-7	CASSRLLAGDYEQYF	TGTGCCAGCAGCCGACTCCTAGCGGGAGACTACGAGCAGTACTTC
TRBD1	-	TRBV9	TRBJ1-1	CASSVAGQGETEAFF	TGTGCCAGCAGCGTAGCTGGGCAGGGGGAAACTGAAGCTTTCTTT
-	-	TRBV27	TRBJ2-5	CASTPRAEETQYF	TGTGCCAGCACCCCCAGGGCGGAAGAGACCCAGTACTTC
TRBD1	-	TRBV4-1	TRBJ2-3	CASSQAPTGGSGDTQYF	TGCGCCAGCAGCCAGGCACCTACAGGGGGCTCTGGAGATACGCAGTATTTT
-	-	TRBV10-2	TRBJ2-7	CASSEVVAPAEPYEQYF	TGCGCCAGCAGTGAGGTTGTTGCTCCAGCGGAGCCTTACGAGCAGTACTTC
-	-	TRBV7-9	TRBJ1-1	CASSLAVGAEAFF	TGTGCCAGCAGCTTAGCGGTTGGAGCTGAAGCTTTCTTT
-	-	TRBV10-3	TRBJ2-5	CAISRPGGETQYF	TGTGCCATCAGCCGACCCGGAGGGGAGACCCAGTACTTC
-	-	TRBV5-6	TRBJ1-1	CASSLYTENTEAFF	TGTGCCAGCAGCTTGTACACCGAGAACACTGAAGCTTTCTTT
TRBD2	-	TRBV5-1	TRBJ2-3	CASSQLAVTDTQYF	TGCGCCAGCAGCCAACTAGCGGTCACAGATACGCAGTATTTT
TRBD1	-	TRBV2	TRBJ1-4	CASRGTGGRTNEKLFF	TGTGCCAGCAGAGGGACAGGGGGCCGCACTAATGAAAAACTGTTTTTT
-	-	TRBV30	TRBJ1-6	CAWSATGGRAPLHF	TGTGCCTGGAGCGCGACAGGAGGAAGGGCACCCCTCCACTTT
TRBD2	few	TRBV29-1	TRBJ2-1	CSAHLAGGSNEQFF	TGCAGCGCCCATTTAGCGGGAGGATCCAATGAGCAGTTCTTC